A single sample is the source of the 25 T cell receptor beta chains below, sequenced in a study of technical replicates of blood from a few donors. Repertoires were generated with immunoSEQ multiplex PCR, while TCRdb's copy carries only in-frame clones and drops some. Among some 90,000 clones, 85% to 95% were seen once, and the ten largest hold about 0.35%. Sequenced input: T cells isolated from PBMCs. These receptors came from a human donor in good health.

The chain recombines TRBV30 with TRBJ1-5; maybe TRBD1 (6 bases). The CDR3 has 12 residues. Germline V lookup: CDR1 GTSNPN, CDR2 SVGIG (reference sequence). Trimming shortened V by 5 bases and J by 5 bases, and 10 bases separated the two germline ends. The DNA of the CDR3 is TGTGCCTGGGACAGGTACGATCAGCCCCAGCATTTT. The encoded protein is CAWDRYDQPQHF. The whole variable domain, remainder taken from reference TRBV30 and TRBJ1-5, is SQTIHQWPATLVQPVGSPLSLECTVEGTSNPNLYWYRQAAGRGLQLLFYSVGIGQISSEVPQNLSASRPQDRQFILSSKKLLLSDSGFYLCAWDRYDQPQHFGDGTRLSIL.

This chain joins TRBV5-1 and TRBJ2-1; 14 positions agree with TRBD2. From germline, CDR1 is SGHRS and CDR2 YFSETQ. The CDR3 loop spans 17 amino acids. Trimming removed 0 bases from V and 10 bases from J; junction bases left unmatched: 9. The CDR3 spells CASSLERGLAGVEEQFF. The CDR3 DNA reads TGCGCCAGCAGCTTGGAAAGGGGACTAGCGGGAGTGGAGGAGCAGTTCTTC.

This chain joins TRBV7-9 and TRBJ2-1; 8 nucleotides agree with TRBD2. The CDR3 is made up of 16 amino acids. V gave up 8 bases and J gave up 8 bases; unmatched junction bases: 17. Germline-derived CDR1 and CDR2 are SEHNR and FQNEAQ (reference sequence). CDR3 in amino acids: CASGKTSAKTGDEQFF. The CDR3 DNA is TGTGCCAGCGGAAAGACTAGCGCAAAAACGGGGGATGAGCAGTTCTTC.

The V and J genes are TRBV5-6 and TRBJ1-5; 7 nucleotides match TRBD1. CDR1 SGHDT and CDR2 YYEEEE come from the germline V gene. Germline trimming cut 4 bases from V and 6 bases from J; bases unmatched to any gene: 4. There are 13 residues in the CDR3. CDR3 DNA: TGTGCCAGCAGCCTTACAGGGGCTCAGCCCCAGCATTTT. It specifies CASSLTGAQPQHF.

The rearrangement links TRBV10-3 to TRBJ2-1; 10 bases fit TRBD2. The CDR3 covers 14 residues. V gave up 7 bases and J gave up 4 bases; unmatched junction bases: 4. CDR1 ENHRY and CDR2 SYGVKD come from the germline V gene. CDR3 DNA: TGTGCCATCACCGGGACTAGCGATTACAATGAGCAGTTCTTC. This sequence encodes CAITGTSDYNEQFF.

The genes are TRBV5-1 and TRBJ2-5; possible D gene TRBD2, 5 bases. V shed 2 bases and J shed 4 bases, with 15 bases lying between them. CDR1 is SGHRS, CDR2 YFSETQ, per germline. This CDR3 is 15 amino acids long. Here the CDR3 DNA reads TGCGCCAGCAGCTTCGAGTCTGTACTAGTAGAGACCCAGTACTTC. This gives the protein CASSFESVLVETQYF.

The V gene is TRBV2, the J gene TRBJ2-7; D is ambiguous. V was clipped by 0 bases and J by 5 bases, with 8 bases between them. Germline CDR1 is SNHLY and CDR2 is FYNNEI. The CDR3 runs 13 residues. The CDR3 DNA reads as TGTGCCAGCAGTGAAGCACTCCCCCACGAGCAGTACTTC. Its protein is CASSEALPHEQYF.

This chain links TRBV28 with TRBJ1-2, with TRBD1 matching over 8 bases. In germline, CDR1 is MDHEN, CDR2 SYDVKM. Trimming took 5 bases from V and 5 from J; bases not matched to a gene: 13. The CDR3 spans 16 residues. CDR3: CASSNLRTGMKYGYTF. The CDR3 region has the DNA TGTGCCAGCAGTAACCTTCGGACAGGGATGAAGTATGGCTACACCTTC.

J is TRBJ2-3 and V is TRBV11-2; D may be TRBD2 (5 bases). CDR3 length equals 14 residues. CDR1 and CDR2 from the germline V gene are SGHAT and FQNNGV. Trimming stripped 8 bases from V and 3 bases from J, with 15 bases between. The CDR3 region is CASAEDPGTDTQYF. As DNA, the CDR3 is TGTGCCAGCGCTGAGGATCCGGGGACAGATACGCAGTATTTT.

The table lists this clone with a count of one. The J gene is TRBJ1-2, the V gene TRBV2; 11 bases are shared with TRBD1. In germline, CDR1 is SNHLY, CDR2 FYNNEI. Trimming cost V 6 bases and J 2 bases; bases outside gene matches: 8. This CDR3 is built from 16 residues. Written as DNA, the CDR3 is TGTGCCAGCAGGGCATTTGGACAGGGGGCCAACTATGGCTACACCTTC. This gives the protein CASRAFGQGANYGYTF. Using reference TRBV2 and TRBJ1-2 for the parts outside the CDR3, the full variable domain is EPEVTQTPSHQVTQMGQEVILRCVPISNHLYFYWYRQILGQKVEFLVSFYNNEISEKSEIFDDQFSVERPDGSNFTLKIRSTKLEDSAMYFCASRAFGQGANYGYTFGSGTRLTVV.

This clone was picked up one time. The same CDR3 also results from other DNA sequences found in this sample. This chain joins TRBV4-3 and TRBJ2-1; 7 bases match TRBD1. Germline V CDR1 and CDR2: LGHNA, YSLEER. Trimming removed 4 bases from V and 0 bases from J; junction bases left unmatched: 0. This CDR3 is built from 14 residues. In DNA, the CDR3 is TGCGCCAGCAGCCCAGGGGGCTCCTACAATGAGCAGTTCTTC. This codes for CASSPGGSYNEQFF.

CDR3 region: CASSRLENTEAFF. The DNA of the CDR3 is TGTGCCAGTAGTAGACTTGAGAACACTGAAGCTTTCTTT. The J gene is TRBJ1-1, the V gene TRBV19; D is unclear. Germline lookup yields CDR1 LNHDA and CDR2 SQIVND (reference sequence). V lost 4 bases and J lost 1, with 7 bases in between. The CDR3 is 13 amino acids.

The CDR3 loop reads CASSESSTPTDTQYF. The CDR3 DNA follows: TGTGCCAGCAGCGAATCGTCTACCCCCACAGATACGCAGTATTTT. This chain connects TRBV7-2 to TRBJ2-3; D remains ambiguous. V lost 5 bases and J lost 2, with 14 bases in between. Germline V CDR1 and CDR2: SGHTA, FQGNSA. This CDR3 has 15 residues. Full variable domain (rest looked up from reference TRBV7-2 and TRBJ2-3): GAGVSQSPSNKVTEKGKDVELRCDPISGHTALYWYRQSLGQGLEFLIYFQGNSAPDKSGLPSDRFSAERTGGSVSTLTIQRTQQEDSAVYLCASSESSTPTDTQYFGPGTRLTVL.

The chain has TRBV11-2 and TRBJ1-2; D is perhaps TRBD1 (5 bases). From germline, CDR1 is SGHAT and CDR2 FQNNGV. The CDR3 totals 15 residues. With 4 bases removed from V and 7 bases from J, the gap between germline ends came to 19 bases. The CDR3 spells CASSWEDGGNGGYTF. In nucleotides, the CDR3 is TGTGCCAGCAGCTGGGAGGACGGGGGGAATGGTGGCTACACCTTC.

The genes are TRBV19 and TRBJ2-2, with 14 bases that match TRBD2. This CDR3 contains 14 residues. Germline lookup yields CDR1 LNHDA and CDR2 SQIVND (reference sequence). V lost 11 bases and J lost 5; bases outside the gene matches: 4. The CDR3 is CAVRLAGGTGELFF. DNA for the CDR3: TGTGCCGTCCGACTAGCGGGAGGGACCGGGGAGCTGTTTTTT.

The chain joins TRBV11-3 to TRBJ2-7, with D possibly TRBD2 on 5 matching bases. With 5 bases removed from V and 5 bases from J, the gap between germline ends came to 19 bases. There are 15 residues in the CDR3. Germline V lookup: CDR1 SGHNT, CDR2 YENEEA. In DNA form, the CDR3 reads TGTGCCAGCAGCGTCGGGGTTTTGGGAGTGGACGAGCAGTACTTC. Its translation is CASSVGVLGVDEQYF.

The V call is TRBV10-3, the J call TRBJ1-2; maybe TRBD1 (5 bases). Trimming stripped 1 base from V and 8 bases from J, with 23 bases between. CDR1 is ENHRY and CDR2 is SYGVKD in the germline V gene. The CDR3 sequence is 17 residues long. The CDR3 nucleotides read TGTGCCATCAGTGAGTATCAATCCCCCAGTTCCACAGGCGGCTACACCTTC. Its protein product is CAISEYQSPSSTGGYTF.

The CDR3 region is CASSLYGSFYGYTF. The CDR3 DNA sequence: TGTGCCAGCAGTTTATACGGGAGTTTCTATGGCTACACCTTC. The chain is built from TRBV28 and TRBJ1-2, with no clear D. The V end lost 1 base, the J end lost 4 bases, and 10 bases lay between the germline ends. The germline V gene encodes CDR1 MDHEN and CDR2 SYDVKM. The CDR3 loop spans 14 amino acids.

V is TRBV27 and J is TRBJ2-1; the match to TRBD2 covers 13 bases. Germline CDR1 is MNHEY and CDR2 is SMNVEV (reference sequence). With 5 bases clipped from V and 9 bases from J, the junction kept 10 bases outside the gene matches. The CDR3 runs 16 residues. In nucleotides, the CDR3 is TGTGCCAGCAGTCTGTTACTAGCGGGAGGGCCTAGTGAGCAGTTCTTC. It yields the protein CASSLLLAGGPSEQFF.

The rearrangement joins TRBV7-3 to TRBJ2-1; 7 positions agree with TRBD2. CDR3 length: 17 amino acids. Trimming took 0 bases from V and 4 from J; bases not matched to a gene: 9. Germline assignment: CDR1 SGHTA and CDR2 FQGTGA. DNA of the CDR3: TGTGCCAGCAGCTTAACCCCGGGGGGAGGCGAGTACAATGAGCAGTTCTTC. This translates into CASSLTPGGGEYNEQFF.

The V gene is TRBV4-3, the J gene TRBJ2-7; 8 bases match TRBD1. The junction had 2 bases not matched to a gene; V was cut back by 1 base and J by 6 bases. CDR3 length equals 13 residues. Germline lookup yields CDR1 LGHNA and CDR2 YSLEER. The CDR3, as DNA: TGCGCCAGCAGCCAAGTTACAGGGGGCGAGCAGTACTTC. Residues: CASSQVTGGEQYF.

V and J are TRBV6-4 and TRBJ2-7; 7 bases fit TRBD1. The germline V gene has CDR1 MRHNA and CDR2 SNTAGT. With 4 bases clipped from V and 5 bases from J, the junction kept 11 bases outside the gene matches. This CDR3 has 15 amino acids. The CDR3 DNA sequence: TGTGCCAGCAGTGCGGAGACAGGGCCCTTCAACGAGCAGTACTTC. Protein: CASSAETGPFNEQYF.

This rearrangement joins TRBV2 to TRBJ1-1; D possibly corresponds to TRBD1 (5 bases). V dropped 9 bases and J dropped 1 base, with 18 bases sitting between them. The CDR3 is made up of 15 amino acids. Germline V gene lookup returns CDR1 SNHLY and CDR2 FYNNEI. CDR3 coding DNA: TGTGCCAGAAACAAGCTACGGGGGTCGAACACTGAAGCTTTCTTT. Its translation is CARNKLRGSNTEAFF.

The rearrangement links TRBV19 to TRBJ2-4; D might be TRBD1 (5 bases). Germline-derived CDR1 and CDR2 are LNHDA and SQIVND (reference sequence). Trimming took off 0 bases at V and 8 bases at J, with 8 bases between the two ends. The CDR3 has 13 residues. This CDR3 is CASSIEGEDIQYF. In DNA, the CDR3 is TGTGCCAGTAGTATAGAAGGGGAAGACATTCAGTACTTC. Full variable domain (rest looked up from reference TRBV19 and TRBJ2-4): DGGITQSPKYLFRKEGQNVTLSCEQNLNHDAMYWYRQDPGQGLRLIYYSQIVNDFQKGDIAEGYSVSREKKESFPLTVTSAQKNPTAFYLCASSIEGEDIQYFGAGTRLSVL.

The chain couples TRBV5-8 to TRBJ2-3; 7 bases are a match to TRBD1. The CDR3 sequence is 13 residues long. The V gene end was trimmed by 0 bases and the J gene end by 6 bases; junction bases not matched to a gene: 1. CDR1 and CDR2 (germline): SGHTS, YDEGEE. CDR3 residues: CASSLGTGDTQYF. CDR3 in DNA: TGTGCCAGCAGCTTGGGGACAGGCGATACGCAGTATTTT.